The 17 T cell receptor beta chains in this list originate from one sample, sequenced in a study of patients and donors after allogeneic stem cell transplantation. TCRdb itself ran the RT-PCR reads through MiXCR, one entry per CDR3 protein. The sample gives about 110,000 distinct CDR3 sequences, roughly 37% of which show up once; around 30% is in the top ten. Material: blood, either unsorted or a sorted T cell fraction (not recorded which). These receptors were collected from a human donor who was either an allogeneic HSCT recipient or a stem cell or donor lymphocyte infusion donor (not recorded which). It is not recorded whose cells these are; they may come from a transplant donor.

The rearrangement joins TRBV5-1 to TRBJ2-7, with 8 bases fitting TRBD1. The junction had 3 bases not matched to a gene; V was cut back by 1 base and J by 3 bases. The CDR3 covers 14 residues. The germline V gene has CDR1 SGHRS and CDR2 YFSETQ. CDR3: CASSLTGGLYEQYF. The DNA of the CDR3 is TGCGCCAGCAGCTTGACAGGGGGGCTCTACGAGCAGTACTTC. Combining the CDR3 with reference TRBV5-1 and TRBJ2-7 gives the whole variable domain KAGVTQTPRYLIKTRGQQVTLSCSPISGHRSVSWYQQTPGQGLQFLFEYFSETQRNKGNFPGRFSGRQFSNSRSEMNVSTLELGDSALYLCASSLTGGLYEQYFGPGTRLTVT.

J is TRBJ1-6 and V is TRBV27; 7 positions agree with TRBD1. The germline V gene has CDR1 MNHEY and CDR2 SMNVEV (reference sequence). V dropped 4 bases and J dropped 8; count of bases not matched to a gene: 11. CDR3 length: 16 residues. The CDR3 spells CASSYLYRGAHSPLHF. For the CDR3, the DNA is TGTGCCAGCAGTTACCTCTACAGGGGCGCGCATTCACCCCTCCACTTT.

This chain uses TRBV29-1 with TRBJ2-1, with D tentatively TRBD1 or TRBD2 (5 bases each). The CDR3 length is 13 residues. Germline V gives CDR1 SQVTM, CDR2 ANQGSEA. V lost 7 bases and J 7 bases, leaving 17 bases between the germline ends. CDR3 loop: CSALGLGENEQFF. In DNA form, the CDR3 reads TGCAGCGCCCTAGGTTTGGGGGAAAATGAGCAGTTCTTC.

In this sample, this clonotype turned up a few times. The chain is built from TRBV28 and TRBJ1-1, with D unclear. This CDR3 contains 15 residues. V was cut by 3 bases and J by 2 bases, with 13 bases left in between. CDR1 MDHEN and CDR2 SYDVKM come from the germline V gene. The chain's CDR3 is CASSFPDWSNTEAFF. Here the CDR3 DNA reads TGTGCCAGCAGTTTCCCTGACTGGTCTAACACTGAAGCTTTCTTT. The variable domain in full, completed from reference TRBV28 and TRBJ1-1, reads DVKVTQSSRYLVKRTGEKVFLECVQDMDHENMFWYRQDPGLGLRLIYFSYDVKMKEKGDIPEGYSVSREKKERFSLILESASTNQTSMYLCASSFPDWSNTEAFFGQGTRLTVV.

This clonotype was seen more than once but under ten times. This sequence joins TRBV4-3 and TRBJ2-2, with 9 bases identical to TRBD2. Trimming took 0 bases from V and 3 from J; bases not matched to a gene: 8. CDR1 and CDR2 (germline): LGHNA, YSLEER. This CDR3 contains 18 residues. For the CDR3, the DNA is TGCGCCAGCAGCCAAGAGAGGTTAACTAGCGGGTACACCGGGGAGCTGTTTTTT. Protein sequence: CASSQERLTSGYTGELFF.

This clonotype was seen only a few times. The rearrangement joins TRBV27 to TRBJ1-4; no reliable D call. Germline CDR1 is MNHEY and CDR2 is SMNVEV (reference sequence). Trimming removed 6 bases at V and 7 bases at J, with 12 bases between. CDR3 length: 13 residues. CDR3 sequence: CASSQGPSEKLFF. The CDR3, as DNA: TGTGCCAGCAGCCAAGGACCGAGTGAAAAACTGTTTTTT.

This clonotype was detected only a few times. This sequence joins TRBV20-1 and TRBJ1-1, with a tentative D call TRBD1 (5 bases). V was shortened by 3 bases and J by 8 bases, with 13 bases between the two germline ends. In germline, CDR1 is DFQATT, CDR2 SNEGSKA (reference sequence). CDR3 length: 12 amino acids. CDR3: CSARPGTSEAFF. The CDR3 nucleotides read TGCAGTGCTAGGCCCGGGACGTCAGAAGCTTTCTTT.

This clonotype was picked up a small number of times. The CDR3 region is CASSQGLWGYFEKLFF. The CDR3 DNA sequence: TGTGCCAGCAGCCAAGGGCTTTGGGGTTATTTTGAAAAACTGTTTTTT. The chain carries TRBV4-2 and TRBJ1-4; D not certain. This CDR3 has 16 residues. Germline V CDR1 and CDR2: LGHNA, YNFKEQ. With 1 base removed from V and 7 bases from J, the gap between germline ends came to 16 bases.

The chain has TRBV7-2 and TRBJ2-3; no clear D gene. Per germline, CDR1 SGHTA and CDR2 FQGNSA. The germline V and J ends were trimmed by 5 bases and 0 bases, with 9 bases remaining between them. There are 14 residues in the CDR3. The CDR3 nucleotides read TGTGCCAGCAGCCCCAGACGTAGCACAGATACGCAGTATTTT. As protein: CASSPRRSTDTQYF.

This clonotype was recorded many times. J is TRBJ1-4 and V is TRBV6-5; D is unclear. The CDR3 has 13 amino acids. The V gene lost 0 bases and the J gene lost 8 bases, with 7 bases spanning the gap. Germline CDR1 MNHEY, CDR2 SVGAGI. CDR3 in DNA: TGTGCCAGCAGTTACTCAGGGATCGAAAAACTGTTTTTT. Its protein is CASSYSGIEKLFF.

This clonotype showed up just a few times. The chain is built from TRBV20-1 and TRBJ1-1; no firm D call. CDR3 size: 13 residues. Per the germline V gene, CDR1 is DFQATT and CDR2 is SNEGSKA (reference sequence). The V gene lost 0 bases and the J gene lost 8 bases, with 13 bases spanning the gap. CDR3 loop: CSARDRVPGEAFF. In DNA form, the CDR3 reads TGCAGTGCTAGAGATCGTGTCCCCGGAGAAGCTTTCTTT.

This clonotype was counted only a few times. J is TRBJ1-5 and V is TRBV12-3 or TRBV12-4; D remains unclear. Trimming removed 7 bases from V and 3 bases from J, with 7 bases in between. The CDR3 runs to 12 residues. CDR3 DNA sequence: TGTGCCAGCAAGGGATTCAATCAGCCCCAGCATTTT. It codes for CASKGFNQPQHF.

The chain joins TRBV7-9 to TRBJ2-1, with 9 bases matching TRBD1. The CDR3 has 16 residues. The germline gives CDR1 SEHNR, CDR2 FQNEAQ (reference sequence). The junction had 5 bases not matched to a gene; V was cut back by 5 bases and J by 0 bases. The CDR3 spells CASSLGQGSSYNEQFF. The DNA of the CDR3 is TGTGCCAGCAGCCTCGGACAGGGGAGCTCCTACAATGAGCAGTTCTTC.

This clonotype showed up just once. This chain connects TRBV7-9 to TRBJ2-3, with 11 nucleotides matching TRBD2. Losses at the gene ends were 4 bases for V and 5 bases for J; bases not matched to a gene: 2. CDR3 length: 14 residues. Looked up from germline, CDR1 is SEHNR and CDR2 is FQNEAQ (reference sequence). CDR3 nucleotide sequence: TGTGCCAGCAGCTCTAGCGGGAGGCTAGATACGCAGTATTTT. Its protein is CASSSSGRLDTQYF.

The V call is TRBV20-1, the J call TRBJ2-3; 10 nucleotides match TRBD2. The germline gives CDR1 DFQATT, CDR2 SNEGSKA (reference sequence). This CDR3 spans 14 amino acids. Trimming removed 6 bases from V and 6 bases from J; junction bases left unmatched: 9. The CDR3 reads CSAQNSGRWDTQYF. CDR3 sequence (DNA): TGCAGTGCCCAGAATAGCGGGAGGTGGGATACGCAGTATTTT.

This chain connects TRBV7-2 to TRBJ2-4, with D unresolved. V was clipped by 2 bases and J by 7 bases, with 9 bases between them. The CDR3 contains 13 residues. Per the germline V gene, CDR1 is SGHTA and CDR2 is FQGNSA. The CDR3 DNA is TGTGCCAGCAGCTTAAGTGGGTGGAACATTCAGTACTTC. Its protein product is CASSLSGWNIQYF.

The rearrangement joins TRBV5-4 to TRBJ2-7; TRBD2 agrees at 9 bases. V shed 4 bases, J shed 5 bases, and the junction held 13 bases outside the gene matches. Germline V CDR1 and CDR2: SGHNT, YYREEE (reference sequence). This CDR3 is built from 16 residues. The CDR3 spells CASSQGYSGRGNEQYF. For the CDR3, the DNA is TGTGCCAGCAGCCAAGGGTATAGCGGGAGAGGTAACGAGCAGTACTTC.